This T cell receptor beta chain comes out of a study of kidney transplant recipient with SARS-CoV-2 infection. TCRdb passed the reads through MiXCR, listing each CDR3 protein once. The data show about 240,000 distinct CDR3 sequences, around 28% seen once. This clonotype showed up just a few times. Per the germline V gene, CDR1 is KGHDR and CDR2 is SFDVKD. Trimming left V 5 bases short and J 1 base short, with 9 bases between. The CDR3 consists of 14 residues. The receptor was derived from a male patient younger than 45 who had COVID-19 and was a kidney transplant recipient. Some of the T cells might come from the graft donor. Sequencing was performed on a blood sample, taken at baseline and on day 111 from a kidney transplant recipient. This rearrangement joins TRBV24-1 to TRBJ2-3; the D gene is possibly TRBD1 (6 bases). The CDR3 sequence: CATSAPGGTDTQYF. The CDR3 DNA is TGTGCCACCAGTGCTCCAGGGGGCACAGATACGCAGTATTTT.